The source of this T cell receptor (beta chain) is a study of CD8 T cells in ankylosing spondylitis (dated by TCRdb to about 2017). Notes on the research overall: The study profiled T cell receptor beta repertoires in healthy donors and ankylosing spondylitis patients to find disease-linked TCR variants. The whole study cohort included over a hundred healthy donors and 25 or so ankylosing spondylitis patients. Samples of peripheral blood were taken, and for ankylosing spondylitis patients, synovial fluid was collected as well.

What the research found in general, with its limitations: Some motif variants were previously reported in synovial fluid and blood of reactive arthritis patients, suggesting common disease-initiation mechanisms. According to the report, matched synovial fluid samples from ankylosing spondylitis patients were significantly enriched for the disease-linked clones. A TCR beta motif made up of under ten highly homologous amino acid variants appeared to be characteristic of blood from ankylosing spondylitis patients. The disease-linked clones showed a CD8+ phenotype and occurred at relatively low frequencies in peripheral blood.

Of note for this clonotype: What antigen it recognizes has not been identified. No base qualities exist here, and no much larger clone lies one base off it.

Between the V and J ends, shortened by 0 bases and 9 bases respectively, the junction contains 10 bases. From cysteine to phenylalanine, the CDR3 is 13 amino acids long. The only DNA kept is the CDR3, 39 bases in frame from the first base. Taken from the germline V gene (reference sequence), the CDR1 and CDR2 loops are SEHNR and FQNEAQ. Data came from an Illumina HiSeq 2500. Quantitative 5'-RACE with molecular barcodes was used to prepare TCR beta libraries. On the study's bioinformatics: A new computational method based on a probabilistic model of VDJ rearrangement was used to identify disease-linked TCR variants. Using fastp at Q25 and MiXCR, TCRdb reprocessed the public reads and kept productive beta chains. CDR3 protein duplicates are merged, each entry listing the most common genes and DNA. The V and J calls were determined by TCRdb, not by the authors. This sample has 200,000 to 250,000 distinct CDR3 sequences in its table, and about 16% of those were observed once. Together, the top ten hold roughly 43% of the sample.

This clonotype was sampled from a male donor with ankylosing spondylitis. This receptor chain uses TRBV7-9 and TRBJ2-3; the D segment cannot be called with confidence. Specimen: blood, either unsorted or a sorted T cell fraction (not recorded which). CDR3 region: CASSLAMEITQYF. The bases are TGTGCCAGCAGCTTAGCTATGGAAATAACGCAGTATTTT.